Listed below are T cell receptor beta chains from one sample, sequenced in a study of shared clonotypes between healthy human individuals. Clones were read by immunoSEQ multiplex PCR, and TCRdb kept only the in-frame ones, dropping some. The sample lists some 2.3 million clones, approximately 95% occurring once. The source material was naive CD4+ T cells from PBMCs. All receptors come from a man aged 18 to 29 in good health. Some clones in this sample may be carry-over from other donors' samples. The CDR3 runs from the conserved cysteine through the conserved F or W. The D gene is left open where the match is weak. For some rows the clone size is stated as once, few or many, or as a class when expanded; others skip it.

d_call	v_call	j_call	clone_size	cdr3_nt	cdr3_aa
-	TRBV19	TRBJ2-7	-	TGTGCCAGTAGCCCCAGGAGAGGAGCCTACTCCTACGAGCAGTACTTC	CASSPRRGAYSYEQYF
-	TRBV5-1	TRBJ1-1	-	TGCGCCAGCAGCTTGGACCCCGGACAGAACACTGAAGCTTTCTTT	CASSLDPGQNTEAFF
-	TRBV29-1	TRBJ1-2	few	TGCAGCGTTGATGGTGTAGGGGGCTATGGCTACACCTTC	CSVDGVGGYGYTF
TRBD2	TRBV5-1	TRBJ2-3	-	TGCGCCAGCAGCAATCCCCCCAGCGGGAGTACGGGAGATACGCAGTATTTT	CASSNPPSGSTGDTQYF
TRBD1	TRBV5-1	TRBJ1-4	-	TGCGCCAGCAGCATCCCGACAGGGGGCGATGGTGAAAAACTGTTTTTT	CASSIPTGGDGEKLFF
-	TRBV28	TRBJ1-1	-	TGTGCCAGCAGAAGTAGTGGACAGCAGAACACTGAAGCTTTCTTT	CASRSSGQQNTEAFF
TRBD2	TRBV7-2	TRBJ2-3	-	TGTGCCAGCAGCTTGGGGTTCGGGCGGGAGCCCACAGATACGCAGTATTTT	CASSLGFGREPTDTQYF
-	TRBV6-6	TRBJ1-2	-	TGTGCCAGCAGTCTGACAGGAATGGGTGGCTACACCTTC	CASSLTGMGGYTF
-	TRBV5-1	TRBJ2-1	-	TGCGCCAGCAGCGGGACCAGCTCCTACAATGAGCAGTTCTTC	CASSGTSSYNEQFF
TRBD1	TRBV5-1	TRBJ1-4	-	TGCGCCAGCAGCCAGGACAGGAGTAATGAAAAACTGTTTTTT	CASSQDRSNEKLFF
-	TRBV10-3	TRBJ1-5	-	TGTGCCATCAAATCAGGGGAAGGGCAGCCCCAGCATTTT	CAIKSGEGQPQHF
-	TRBV28	TRBJ2-7	-	TGTGCCAGCACCGGTTCCAGGCTTTCCGAGCAGTACTTC	CASTGSRLSEQYF
-	TRBV28	TRBJ2-4	-	TGTGCCAGCAGTTATCTAGCCAAAAACATTCAGTACTTC	CASSYLAKNIQYF
-	TRBV25-1	TRBJ2-1	-	TGTGCCAGCAGTGGGATCGGGCCCCGGGAGCAGTTCTTC	CASSGIGPREQFF
-	TRBV7-2	TRBJ2-5	-	TGTGCCAGCAGCTTAGGACCAAGAGAGACCCAGTACTTC	CASSLGPRETQYF
TRBD1	TRBV6-5	TRBJ2-7	-	TGTGCCAGCAGTGGGGGGACAGGGTTTAAGCAGTACTTC	CASSGGTGFKQYF
-	TRBV14	TRBJ1-2	-	TGTGCCAGCAGCCAAGTCGCGGAGGATGGCTACACCTTC	CASSQVAEDGYTF
TRBD1	TRBV6-5	TRBJ1-1	once	TGTGCCAGCAGTTTCGCGGACAGGGGGTATGGTGAAGCTTTCTTT	CASSFADRGYGEAFF
TRBD1	TRBV5-1	TRBJ2-5	-	TGCGCCAGCACCCGCGGGACAGGGGTGGGAGAGACCCAGTACTTC	CASTRGTGVGETQYF
-	TRBV28	TRBJ1-1	few	TGTGCCAGCAGTTTAAGCGCTGTCGAAGCTTTCTTT	CASSLSAVEAFF
TRBD1	TRBV15	TRBJ1-5	-	TGTGCCACCAGCAGGAGACAGGGCCTTGGCAATCAGCCCCAGCATTTT	CATSRRQGLGNQPQHF
TRBD2	TRBV7-7	TRBJ2-7	-	TGTGCCAGCAGCTTGACTAGCGGTAGTTACGAGCAGTACTTC	CASSLTSGSYEQYF
-	TRBV9	TRBJ2-1	-	TGTGCCAGCAGCGCCGGGACCCGGAACAATGAGCAGTTCTTC	CASSAGTRNNEQFF
TRBD1	TRBV5-8	TRBJ1-4	-	TGTGCCAGTAGGGGACAGATTAATGAAAAACTGTTTTTT	CASRGQINEKLFF
TRBD1	TRBV5-6	TRBJ1-1	-	TGTGCCAGCAGCTTGTTGTGGCAGGGGGCGAAGGGGACTGAAGCTTTCTTT	CASSLLWQGAKGTEAFF
TRBD1	TRBV5-1	TRBJ1-5	-	TGCGCCAGCAGTCCGACAGGGCGGGTTCAGCCCCAGCATTTT	CASSPTGRVQPQHF
-	TRBV5-1	TRBJ1-1	-	TGCGCCAGCAGCTTGACCGGGACGGCGAACACTGAAGCTTTCTTT	CASSLTGTANTEAFF
-	TRBV2	TRBJ2-7	-	TGTGCCAGCAACCTTCCGGGTTACGAGCAGTACTTC	CASNLPGYEQYF
-	TRBV9	TRBJ2-1	-	TGTGCCAGCAGCAAGCAGGACAGCGGCTATGAGCAGTTCTTC	CASSKQDSGYEQFF
-	TRBV2	TRBJ2-1	-	TGTGCCGGGATAGCGGCAAGCTCCTACAATGAGCAGTTCTTC	CAGIAASSYNEQFF
-	TRBV29-1	TRBJ2-3	-	TGCAGCGTTGAATACGGTAGCACAGATACGCAGTATTTT	CSVEYGSTDTQYF
-	TRBV4-3	TRBJ1-5	-	TGCGCCAGCAGCGCAAGGAAGGGGTCTCAGCCCCAGCATTTT	CASSARKGSQPQHF
-	TRBV7-9	TRBJ1-1	few	TGTGCCAGCAGCTCACAGGAGAACACTGAAGCTTTCTTT	CASSSQENTEAFF
-	TRBV18	TRBJ2-7	-	TGTGCCAGCTCACCACCGCTTAGGGACGAGCAGTACTTC	CASSPPLRDEQYF
TRBD1	TRBV7-8	TRBJ1-1	-	TGTGCCAGCAGCCGCAATCCGAGACAGGGGCCCGGAGCCACTGAAGCTTTCTTT	CASSRNPRQGPGATEAFF
-	TRBV6-1	TRBJ1-6	-	TGTGCCAGCAGGGAACGACAGGCCCAAAATTCACCCCTCCACTTT	CASRERQAQNSPLHF
-	TRBV6-6	TRBJ2-7	-	TGTGCCAGCAGTGACATTCCAGCGGCATCCTACGAGCAGTACTTC	CASSDIPAASYEQYF
-	TRBV4-3	TRBJ2-7	-	TGCGCCAGCAGCCCGCGGTTATACGAGCAGTACTTC	CASSPRLYEQYF
-	TRBV10-3	TRBJ2-5	-	TGTGCCATCAGTGAGTCGGGCCAGGACCAAGAGACCCAGTACTTC	CAISESGQDQETQYF
-	TRBV11-2	TRBJ2-7	-	TGTGCCAGCAGGGAAATTCAGGGGTCTTCCCTATCCTACGAGCAGTACTTC	CASREIQGSSLSYEQYF
TRBD2	TRBV6-5	TRBJ2-1	-	TGTGCCACACGGACTAGCGGTTACGAGCAGTTCTTC	CATRTSGYEQFF
-	TRBV28	TRBJ2-1	-	TGTGCCAGCACTTTCCTAACCCGGACATCTCGGGAGCAGTTCTTC	CASTFLTRTSREQFF
-	TRBV4-1	TRBJ2-7	-	TGCGCCAGCAGCCAAGGAGGGAGTATCCCCTACGAGCAGTACTTC	CASSQGGSIPYEQYF